Included here is one TCR beta chain sequence, with context. The target antigen is unknown. The junction departs from the called germline gene at one end, perhaps through a read error. These data come from a study of cytomegalovirus exposure and HLA in healthy donors. Overall study: Within the Caucasian-associated ancestry cluster were about 81% of the roughly 430 genotyped donors.

PCR was performed using 60 Vbeta and 13 Jbeta primers. The method was immunoSEQ multiplex PCR; TCRdb's version includes in-frame clones alone and lacks a portion of them. This table holds some 200,000 clones, almost 70% found once. Findings and limits, study-wide: By a later analysis, the bulk of CMV-associated TCR beta chains appeared HLA-restricted. What TCR beta sequences reportedly achieved was accurate prediction of HLA-A and HLA-B alleles in most subjects. Earlier results showed most TCR beta V segments being productive about 90% or about 30% of the time.

Per germline, CDR1 MNHNS and CDR2 SASEGT. The length of the CDR3 is 13 residues. The receptor's source is a man aged 40-49 years in good health and CMV-seropositive. V and J are TRBV6-1 and TRBJ1-1, with TRBD1 matching 8 bases. Sequenced material: PBMCs. This CDR3 is CASSEGTGRYAFF. The CDR3 DNA follows: TGTGCCAGCAGCGAAGGGACAGGTCGGTACGCTTTCTTT.